This T cell receptor (beta chain) was documented in a study of neurological immune-mediated disorders. The controls, all healthy individuals, were blood bank volunteers in Maryland, USA. This clonotype was picked up many times. Deletions cut 1 base from V and 5 bases from J, with 7 bases between. The CDR3 is 13 residues long. Germline-derived CDR1 and CDR2 are SGHTA and FQGTGA. TCRdb redid the calling of the 5' RACE reads with MiXCR, one entry per CDR3 protein. The profile shows 26,000 or so distinct CDR3 sequences, approximately 12% of them singletons. V gene TRBV7-3 combines with J gene TRBJ2-3; D is ambiguous. This TCR came from a man in his sixties in good health. Specimen: PBMCs. This CDR3 reads CASSLITGDTQYF. CDR3 nucleotides: TGTGCCAGCAGCTTAATTACGGGAGATACGCAGTATTTT.